The present T cell receptor beta chain was sequenced within a study of blood T cell repertoires in COVID-19. About the research overall: Some COVID-19 samples were acute and others convalescent; all came from the United States, Italy and Spain. PBMCs, B-cell-depleted T cells, or T cells were the source of the cDNA or gDNA that made up the material.

Study processing details: Scientists estimated how many nucleated cells there were by amplifying reference gene primers. Profiled with immunoSEQ multiplex PCR; TCRdb holds only in-frame clones, not every one. D and trimming were read from the DNA, whereas the V and J calls and clone size are those reported in that table. The sample yields roughly 290,000 clones, 70% to 90% seen once. The TCR sequence derives from a woman in her forties or fifties who had recovered from COVID-19. The sample taken for sequencing was peripheral blood.

The CDR3 nucleotides are TGCAGTGCTAGTGGGGGCGAGTTTTACGAGCAGTACTTC. This translates into CSASGGEFYEQYF. The chain couples TRBV20-1 to TRBJ2-7; D possibly corresponds to TRBD1 (6 bases). V gave up 3 bases and J gave up 4 bases, with 13 bases separating them. Germline CDR1 and CDR2: DFQATT and SNEGSKA (reference sequence). The CDR3 covers 13 residues.